These 7 T cell receptor beta chains were sequenced from one sample in a study of cytomegalovirus exposure and HLA in healthy donors. The study ran its PCR with 60 Vbeta and 13 Jbeta primers. TCRdb's copy holds only in-frame clones and misses some; the assay was immunoSEQ multiplex PCR. The table has approximately 120,000 clones, approximately 70% seen once; the top ten hold about 8.4%. The sequencing input was PBMCs. All receptors derive from a middle-aged man in good health and CMV-seronegative.

This chain connects TRBV19 to TRBJ2-5; D perhaps matches TRBD2 (6 bases). This CDR3 is 14 amino acids long. V was cut by 2 bases and J by 4 bases, with 11 bases left in between. In germline, CDR1 is LNHDA, CDR2 SQIVND (reference sequence). The CDR3 coding sequence is TGTGCCAGTAGTATACAGCCGGGGGTAGAGACCCAGTACTTC. Residues: CASSIQPGVETQYF.

A few counts support this clone. The rearrangement links TRBV6-5 to TRBJ1-1, with D uncertain. Trimming removed 10 bases from V and 7 bases from J, with 13 bases in between. The CDR3 contains 11 residues. Germline V lookup: CDR1 MNHEY, CDR2 SVGAGI. The CDR3 DNA sequence: TGTGCCACCCGTCGACAAGATGAAGCTTTCTTT. Protein product: CATRRQDEAFF.

This chain uses TRBV9 with TRBJ1-5; 9 bases match TRBD1. The V and J ends lost 4 bases and 7 bases, in that order; junction bases with no gene match: 6. Germline V gives CDR1 SGDLS, CDR2 YYNGEE. This CDR3 spans 14 amino acids. CDR3 in DNA: TGTGCCAGCAGCCCCTGGGACAGGGACCAGCCCCAGCATTTT. It specifies CASSPWDRDQPQHF. The full variable domain, with the rest looked up from reference TRBV9 and TRBJ1-5, is DSGVTQTPKHLITATGQRVTLRCSPRSGDLSVYWYQQSLDQGLQFLIQYYNGEERAKGNILERFSAQQFPDLHSELNLSSLELGDSALYFCASSPWDRDQPQHFGDGTRLSIL.

CDR3 bases: TGTGCCAGCAGCTTCGCGGGGACTGAAGCTTTCTTT. As protein: CASSFAGTEAFF. The chain is built from TRBV11-1 and TRBJ1-1; D gene uncertain. The CDR3 spans 12 residues. Germline V gives CDR1 SGHAT, CDR2 FQDESV (reference sequence). V gave up 3 bases and J gave up 5 bases, with 7 bases separating them.

V gene TRBV6-5 combines with J gene TRBJ2-3, with 9 nucleotides matching TRBD2. The CDR3 extends over 16 amino acids. The junction had 3 bases not matched to a gene; V was cut back by 0 bases and J by 2 bases. The germline V gene has CDR1 MNHEY and CDR2 SVGAGI. The CDR3 reads CASSYSAGGFTDTQYF. In DNA form, the CDR3 reads TGTGCCAGCAGTTACTCCGCGGGGGGGTTCACAGATACGCAGTATTTT.

The chain combines TRBV5-6 with TRBJ2-1; D unresolved. V was trimmed by 1 base and J by 3 bases, leaving 14 bases between them. This CDR3 is 16 amino acids long. From germline, CDR1 is SGHDT and CDR2 YYEEEE. As DNA, the CDR3 is TGTGCCAGCAGCTTGATTGGATCTTGGAGCTACAATGAGCAGTTCTTC. It encodes CASSLIGSWSYNEQFF.

This clone was recorded only once. This chain uses TRBV6-1 with TRBJ1-6; D may be TRBD1 (5 bases). V gave up 2 bases and J gave up 4 bases, with 18 bases separating them. The CDR3 is made up of 18 amino acids. Germline lookup yields CDR1 MNHNS and CDR2 SASEGT. In nucleotides, the CDR3 is TGTGCCAGCAGTGAAAAAAGGTGGGACTTGGCTTATAATTCACCCCTCCACTTT. It yields the protein CASSEKRWDLAYNSPLHF.